Reported below is one TCR beta chain. The same CDR3 can be traced to other DNA sequences in this sample. V was cut by 2 bases and J by 0 bases, with 9 bases left in between. Per the germline V gene, CDR1 is KGHSH and CDR2 is LQKENI. The CDR3 loop spans 15 amino acids. This specimen belongs to a study of control samples from healthy donors and cancer patients. TCRdb's table, derived via immunoSEQ multiplex PCR, lists solely in-frame clones and lacks some. The sample lists 150,000 or so clones; approximately 94% were seen once. The chain uses TRBV18 and TRBJ2-3, with D perhaps assigned TRBD1 or TRBD2 (5 bases each). The sample consisted of blood. The receptor was derived from a man between 40 and 49 years old in good health. The CDR3 reads CASSPTGASTDTQYF. The CDR3 DNA sequence: TGTGCCAGCTCACCAACCGGGGCTAGCACAGATACGCAGTATTTT.